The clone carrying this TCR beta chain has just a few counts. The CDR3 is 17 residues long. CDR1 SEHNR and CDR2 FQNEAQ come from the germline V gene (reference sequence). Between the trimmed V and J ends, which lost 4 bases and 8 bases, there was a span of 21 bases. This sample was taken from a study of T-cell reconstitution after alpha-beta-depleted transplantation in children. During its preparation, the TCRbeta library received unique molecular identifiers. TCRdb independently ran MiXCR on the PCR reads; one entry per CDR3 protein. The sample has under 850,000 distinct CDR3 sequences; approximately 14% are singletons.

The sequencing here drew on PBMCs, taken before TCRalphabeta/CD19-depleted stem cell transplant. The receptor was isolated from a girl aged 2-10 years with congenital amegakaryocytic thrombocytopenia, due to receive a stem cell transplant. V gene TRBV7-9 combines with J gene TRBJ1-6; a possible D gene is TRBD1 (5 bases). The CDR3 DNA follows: TGTGCCAGCAGCTCCACGAGAGGGGTGGGTCTGGATTCACCCCTCCACTTT. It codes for CASSSTRGVGLDSPLHF.